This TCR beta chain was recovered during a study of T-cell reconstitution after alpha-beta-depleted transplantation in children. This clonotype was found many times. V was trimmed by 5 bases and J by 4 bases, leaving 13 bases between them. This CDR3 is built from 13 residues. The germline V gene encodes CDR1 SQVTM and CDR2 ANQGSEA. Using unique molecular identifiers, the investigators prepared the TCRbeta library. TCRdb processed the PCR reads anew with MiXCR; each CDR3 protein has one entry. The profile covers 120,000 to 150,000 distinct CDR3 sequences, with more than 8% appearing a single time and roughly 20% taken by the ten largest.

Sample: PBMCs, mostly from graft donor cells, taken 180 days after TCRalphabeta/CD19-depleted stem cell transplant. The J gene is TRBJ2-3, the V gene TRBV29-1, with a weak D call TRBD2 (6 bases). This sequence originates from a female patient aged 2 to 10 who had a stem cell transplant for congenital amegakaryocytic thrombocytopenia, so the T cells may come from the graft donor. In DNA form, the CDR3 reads TGCAGCGTTCACGGGGGTCTCGCAGATACGCAGTATTTT. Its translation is CSVHGGLADTQYF.